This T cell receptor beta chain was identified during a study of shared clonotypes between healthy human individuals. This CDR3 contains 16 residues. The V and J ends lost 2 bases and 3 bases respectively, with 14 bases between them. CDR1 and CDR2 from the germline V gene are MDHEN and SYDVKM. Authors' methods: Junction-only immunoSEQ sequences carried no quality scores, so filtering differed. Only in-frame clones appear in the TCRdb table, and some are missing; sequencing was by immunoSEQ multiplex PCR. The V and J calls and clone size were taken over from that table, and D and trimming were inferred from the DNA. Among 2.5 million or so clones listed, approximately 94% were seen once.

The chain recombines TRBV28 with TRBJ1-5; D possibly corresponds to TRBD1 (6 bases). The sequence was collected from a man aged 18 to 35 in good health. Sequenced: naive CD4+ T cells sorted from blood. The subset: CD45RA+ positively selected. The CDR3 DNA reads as TGTGCCAGCAGTTTAGGGGCAGGGGTTAACAATCAGCCCCAGCATTTT. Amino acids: CASSLGAGVNNQPQHF.